Each of the 25 T cell receptor beta chains below was sequenced from the same sample in a study of shared clonotypes between healthy human individuals. TCRdb keeps only in-frame clones here, not all; method: immunoSEQ multiplex PCR. This table has about 2.4 million clones, approximately 93% appearing once. The sequencing sample was made of naive CD4+ T cells from PBMCs. Subset defined: CD45RA+ positively selected. The receptors derive from a man between 18 and 29 years old in good health. Some clones in this sample may be carry-over from other donors' samples.

Worth noting for this clone: The sample carries other DNA sequences with the same CDR3. The chain recombines TRBV7-3 with TRBJ2-1, with D hard to call. The CDR3 length is 14 residues. Germline-derived CDR1 and CDR2 are SGHTA and FQGTGA. Between the trimmed V and J ends, which lost 1 base and 5 bases, there was a span of 9 bases. The CDR3 nucleotides read TGTGCCAGCAGCTTAAGTTCAGGCAACAATGAGCAGTTCTTC. It encodes CASSLSSGNNEQFF. The full variable domain, in which reference TRBV7-3 and TRBJ2-1 provide the parts outside the CDR3, is GAGVSQTPSNKVTEKGKYVELRCDPISGHTALYWYRQSLGQGPEFLIYFQGTGAADDSGLPNDRFFAVRPEGSVSTLKIQRTERGDSAVYLCASSLSSGNNEQFFGPGTRLTVL.

This chain uses TRBV11-2 with TRBJ1-5; D unclear. Trimming left V 1 base short and J 3 bases short, with 10 bases between. This CDR3 contains 15 residues. Germline V gene data show CDR1 as SGHAT and CDR2 as FQNNGV. The CDR3 sequence is CASSLGGRSNQPQHF. DNA for the CDR3: TGTGCCAGCAGCTTAGGCGGCAGATCCAATCAGCCCCAGCATTTT. Drawing the rest from reference TRBV11-2 and TRBJ1-5, the complete variable domain is EAGVAQSPRYKIIEKRQSVAFWCNPISGHATLYWYQQILGQGPKLLIQFQNNGVVDDSQLPKDRFSAERLKGVDSTLKIQPAKLEDSAVYLCASSLGGRSNQPQHFGDGTRLSIL.

The chain is built from TRBV30 and TRBJ2-5; 9 positions match TRBD1. The ends lost 0 bases at V and 3 bases at J; junction bases unmatched: 8. The germline gives CDR1 GTSNPN, CDR2 SVGIG (reference sequence). The CDR3 consists of 16 residues. CDR3 in amino acids: CAWSVGTGQGKETQYF. The CDR3 region has the DNA TGTGCCTGGAGTGTGGGCACGGGACAGGGAAAAGAGACCCAGTACTTC.

The V gene is TRBV4-2, the J gene TRBJ2-4, with 8 bases identical to TRBD2. The length of the CDR3 is 15 residues. Germline V gene lookup returns CDR1 LGHNA and CDR2 YNFKEQ. V was pared by 2 bases and J by 2 bases, with 2 bases of the junction left unmatched. CDR3 sequence reads: CASSQYSGTKNIQYF. DNA for the CDR3: TGTGCCAGCAGCCAATATAGCGGGACCAAAAACATTCAGTACTTC.

This clone has only one observation. The genes are TRBV7-8 and TRBJ2-7; the D gene is possibly TRBD2 (5 bases). V was trimmed by 5 bases and J by 1 base, leaving 15 bases between them. The CDR3 is 15 residues long. In germline, CDR1 is SGHVS, CDR2 FQNEAQ. In DNA, the CDR3 is TGTGCCAGCAGCCCACGGGAACGCAGATCCTACGAGCAGTACTTC. This codes for CASSPRERRSYEQYF.

This clone was detected only once. The chain recombines TRBV28 with TRBJ1-2; D unresolved. This CDR3 contains 18 residues. V was pared by 0 bases and J by 6 bases, with 23 bases between. Germline assignment: CDR1 MDHEN and CDR2 SYDVKM. Written as DNA, the CDR3 is TGTGCCAGCAGTTTATGGCGCGGGATGCCTAAACATTCGAATGGCTACACCTTC. Its protein is CASSLWRGMPKHSNGYTF.

The rearrangement uses TRBV28 and TRBJ2-2; 7 positions agree with TRBD2. The CDR3 consists of 15 residues. Per the germline V gene, CDR1 is MDHEN and CDR2 is SYDVKM. Germline trimming cut 5 bases from V and 8 bases from J; bases unmatched to any gene: 11. The CDR3 is CASSQGGPGLGELFF. CDR3 in DNA: TGTGCCAGCAGTCAGGGAGGGCCAGGCCTTGGGGAGCTGTTTTTT.

V usage is TRBV7-3 and J usage is TRBJ2-3; 9 nucleotides agree with TRBD2. Trimming at V came to 8 bases and at J to 5 bases, leaving 5 bases not matched to a gene. The CDR3 covers 13 residues. Looked up from germline, CDR1 is SGHTA and CDR2 is FQGTGA. The CDR3 spells CASGVAGVDTQYF. The DNA of the CDR3 is TGTGCCAGCGGGGTAGCGGGAGTAGATACGCAGTATTTT.

The V and J genes are TRBV2 and TRBJ1-5; D is unclear. The length of the CDR3 is 14 residues. The V gene lost 7 bases and the J gene lost 4 bases, with 14 bases spanning the gap. Germline CDR1 and CDR2: SNHLY and FYNNEI. CDR3 bases: TGTGCCAGCAACCAAGCAGTCGCTAATCAGCCCCAGCATTTT. This sequence encodes CASNQAVANQPQHF.

This sequence joins TRBV7-6 and TRBJ2-3; 7 nucleotides line up with TRBD1. Germline V lookup: CDR1 SGHVS, CDR2 FNYEAQ. The V segment lost 3 bases and the J segment 0 bases; nucleotides outside the gene matches: 6. The CDR3 is 16 residues long. This chain's CDR3 is CASSFQTGISTDTQYF. CDR3 nucleotides: TGTGCCAGCAGCTTCCAGACAGGGATTAGCACAGATACGCAGTATTTT. Variable domain in full (rest from reference TRBV7-6 and TRBJ2-3): GAGVSQSPRYKVTKRGQDVALRCDPISGHVSLYWYRQALGQGPEFLTYFNYEAQQDKSGLPNDRFSAERPEGSISTLTIQRTEQRDSAMYRCASSFQTGISTDTQYFGPGTRLTVL.

This clone was observed a handful of times. V and J are TRBV4-1 and TRBJ1-1, with D unclear. Germline V gene sequence: CDR1 MGHRA, CDR2 YSYEKL. V dropped 0 bases and J dropped 1 base, with 6 bases sitting between them. CDR3 length equals 14 residues. CDR3 sequence: CASSQDDWNTEAFF. CDR3 nucleotides: TGCGCCAGCAGCCAAGATGACTGGAACACTGAAGCTTTCTTT.

This clone has only one observation. The chain is built from TRBV6-4 and TRBJ2-3; D is unresolved. Trimming shortened V by 6 bases and J by 2 bases, and 15 bases separated the two germline ends. This CDR3 is 15 amino acids long. CDR1 MRHNA and CDR2 SNTAGT come from the germline V gene. CDR3 DNA sequence: TGTGCCAGCAGGAAGGACGGTACAGACACAGATACGCAGTATTTT. This encodes CASRKDGTDTDTQYF.

The rearrangement joins TRBV7-2 to TRBJ2-1, with TRBD2 matching 9 bases. Germline CDR1 and CDR2: SGHTA and FQGNSA. This CDR3 has 18 residues. The V segment lost 0 bases and the J segment 8 bases; nucleotides outside the gene matches: 14. The CDR3 is CASSLAPTLAGQGDEQFF. CDR3 coding DNA: TGTGCCAGCAGCTTAGCCCCCACACTAGCGGGCCAGGGCGATGAGCAGTTCTTC.

The chain's CDR3 is CASSLGDSQTQYF. In DNA form, the CDR3 reads TGTGCCAGCAGCTTGGGAGACAGCCAGACCCAGTACTTC. V is TRBV7-7 and J is TRBJ2-5; the D call may be TRBD1 or TRBD2 (5 bases each). Germline CDR1 SSHAT, CDR2 FNYEAQ (reference sequence). This CDR3 region has 13 residues. V lost 3 bases and J 6 bases, leaving 11 bases between the germline ends.

In DNA form, the CDR3 reads TGTGCCAGCAGTTTTAAACAGCTTAAGGCGTACAATCAGCCCCAGCATTTT. Translation: CASSFKQLKAYNQPQHF. The chain couples TRBV28 to TRBJ1-5; D gene uncertain. V gave up 3 bases and J gave up 3 bases, with 18 bases separating them. The germline gives CDR1 MDHEN, CDR2 SYDVKM. The CDR3 is made up of 17 amino acids.

The chain links TRBV6-1 to TRBJ1-2; TRBD1 matches at 9 bases. With 6 bases clipped from V and 4 bases from J, the junction kept 9 bases outside the gene matches. Germline V gene data show CDR1 as MNHNS and CDR2 as SASEGT. The CDR3 totals 15 residues. The CDR3 DNA is TGTGCCAGCAGCACTAGGGGGACAGGGATCTATGGCTACACCTTC. Protein product: CASSTRGTGIYGYTF.

V is TRBV27 and J is TRBJ2-1; D remains unclear. CDR3 length: 14 residues. Germline values: CDR1 MNHEY, CDR2 SMNVEV (reference sequence). Trimming pared 4 bases from V and 0 bases from J, leaving 7 bases between. The CDR3 bases are TGTGCCAGCAGTTACTGGTACTCCTACAATGAGCAGTTCTTC. Translating gives CASSYWYSYNEQFF.

The chain is built from TRBV18 and TRBJ1-4; D is unclear. Germline-derived CDR1 and CDR2 are KGHSH and LQKENI. The CDR3 extends over 16 amino acids. V gave up 1 base and J gave up 8 bases, with 17 bases separating them. The CDR3 DNA follows: TGTGCCAGCTCACCACTTATGAGGGAAATTTCGGAAAAACTGTTTTTT. Amino acids: CASSPLMREISEKLFF.

The rearrangement uses TRBV11-3 and TRBJ2-1, with 13 bases identical to TRBD2. Germline-derived CDR1 and CDR2 are SGHNT and YENEEA. The ends lost 5 bases at V and 4 bases at J; junction bases unmatched: 8. This CDR3 is built from 17 residues. The CDR3 DNA follows: TGTGCCAGCAGCCAGGGACTAGCGGGGCTAGCATACAATGAGCAGTTCTTC. Protein sequence: CASSQGLAGLAYNEQFF.

This chain links TRBV7-2 with TRBJ1-1; TRBD1 matches at 8 bases. This CDR3 is built from 16 residues. The trim removed 6 bases at V and 1 base at J, leaving 10 bases unmatched. Germline CDR1 SGHTA, CDR2 FQGNSA. CDR3 coding DNA: TGTGCCAGCAGTCCCAGGACAGGGTTAGGGAACACTGAAGCTTTCTTT. Amino acid sequence: CASSPRTGLGNTEAFF.

The V call is TRBV28, the J call TRBJ2-1; 8 bases map to TRBD2. The CDR3 covers 15 residues. Trimming cost V 0 bases and J 10 bases; bases outside gene matches: 8. Germline V gene lookup returns CDR1 MDHEN and CDR2 SYDVKM. This chain's CDR3 is CASSLWPSGPREQFF. CDR3 in DNA: TGTGCCAGCAGTTTATGGCCTAGCGGGCCCCGGGAGCAGTTCTTC.

In DNA, the CDR3 is TGCGCCAGCAGCCATGCACTAGATGAGCAGTTCTTC. Its protein is CASSHALDEQFF. This rearrangement joins TRBV4-1 to TRBJ2-1, with D possibly TRBD2 on 5 matching bases. The V and J ends lost 3 bases and 8 bases respectively, with 8 bases between them. The V gene's germline CDR1 is MGHRA and CDR2 YSYEKL. The CDR3 contains 12 residues.

The V call is TRBV7-9, the J call TRBJ1-1; D not resolved. The CDR3 consists of 15 residues. Germline V lookup: CDR1 SEHNR, CDR2 FQNEAQ (reference sequence). Trimming took off 3 bases at V and 0 bases at J, with 11 bases between the two ends. The DNA of the CDR3 is TGTGCCAGCAGCTTGGGCAGGATCTTGAACACTGAAGCTTTCTTT. Translating it yields CASSLGRILNTEAFF.

The chain carries TRBV5-8 and TRBJ1-2; 9 bases fit TRBD1. The CDR3 is 16 amino acids. The ends lost 3 bases at V and 4 bases at J; junction bases unmatched: 10. Germline-derived CDR1 and CDR2 are SGHTS and YDEGEE. Here the CDR3 reads CASSSKPGQGGYGYTF. CDR3 nucleotides: TGTGCCAGCAGCTCCAAACCGGGACAGGGTGGCTATGGCTACACCTTC. The entire variable domain, with the rest obtained from reference TRBV5-8 and TRBJ1-2, is as follows: EAGVTQSPTHLIKTRGQQATLRCSPISGHTSVYWYQQALGLGLQFLLWYDEGEERNRGNFPPRFSGRQFPNYSSELNVNALELEDSALYLCASSSKPGQGGYGYTFGSGTRLTVV.

The chain has TRBV10-2 and TRBJ2-5; D perhaps matches TRBD2 (5 bases). CDR1 is WSHSY and CDR2 is SAAADI in the germline V gene. V was cut by 6 bases and J by 7 bases, with 9 bases left in between. This CDR3 contains 11 residues. DNA for the CDR3: TGCGCCAGCAGGGCCGAGGGGACCCAGTACTTC. This gives the protein CASRAEGTQYF.